The present T cell receptor beta chain was sequenced within a study of post-analysis software for immune sequencing data. Every TCR beta cDNA library bore unique molecular identifiers. About 540,000 cDNA molecules were obtained from roughly 1 to 10 million T cells. TCRdb reprocessed the PCR reads with MiXCR, giving one entry per CDR3 protein. The repertoire holds almost 700,000 distinct CDR3 sequences, with 59% as singletons. The sequencing input was blood. This clonotype was obtained from a girl between 2 and 10 years old with multiple sclerosis.

CDR3 region: CASTNGGNPDQETQYF. The DNA for the CDR3 is TGTGCCAGCACCAATGGAGGTAATCCAGACCAAGAGACCCAGTACTTC. The V gene is TRBV28, the J gene TRBJ2-5, with a tentative D call TRBD2 (5 bases). With 7 bases removed from V and 0 bases from J, the gap between germline ends came to 18 bases. The CDR3 is 16 residues long. Germline V gene sequence: CDR1 MDHEN, CDR2 SYDVKM. The full variable domain, in which reference TRBV28 and TRBJ2-5 provide the parts outside the CDR3, is DVKVTQSSRYLVKRTGEKVFLECVQDMDHENMFWYRQDPGLGLRLIYFSYDVKMKEKGDIPEGYSVSREKKERFSLILESASTNQTSMYLCASTNGGNPDQETQYFGPGTRLLVL.